The clone carrying this T cell receptor (beta chain) was observed a handful of times. The antigen remains undetermined. Relative to the germline gene, one junction end is altered; a read error may explain this. TCRdb's table, derived via immunoSEQ multiplex PCR, lists solely in-frame clones and lacks some. The table records about 62,000 clones, approximately 86% of them present only once. The record originates from a study of OX40 agonist ivuxolimab in advanced cancers. General study results and limits: Some nonresponders also had low normalized T-cell clonal expansion.

There are 14 residues in the CDR3. In germline, CDR1 is MDHEN, CDR2 SYDVKM. Source: CD4+ or CD8+ T cells sorted from blood, taken in a trial of the OX40 agonist ivuxolimab. The rearrangement uses TRBV28 and TRBJ2-2, with D possibly being TRBD2 (6 bases). The origin of this receptor is an adult with an advanced solid tumor such as melanoma, head and neck, liver or kidney cancer. In DNA, the CDR3 is TGTGCCAGCAGGCTCGGGGGTAGCACCGCGGAGCTGTTTTTT. Its protein product is CASRLGGSTAELFF.